The 21 T cell receptor beta chains reported below all come from one sample, sequenced in a study of blood T cell repertoires in COVID-19 (dated by TCRdb to about 2020). Library preparation used the immunoSEQ multiplex PCR assay. TCRdb obtained this table from immuneACCESS and retained in-frame rearrangements with V and J assigned. These tables miss some clones; where compared with another copy, unresolved V genes account for less than half of the shortfall, and the remainder is unexplained. The sample table lists some 270,000 clones, roughly 88% of them with a count of one. Jointly, the top ten make up around 6% of the sample. Sequenced input: peripheral blood. All receptors derive from an elderly woman with COVID-19, enrolled during active disease.

A few counts support this clone. This chain uses TRBV7-2 with TRBJ1-2; the D gene is possibly TRBD1 (5 bases). The V gene lost 1 base and the J gene lost 8 bases, with 17 bases spanning the gap. CDR3 size: 15 residues. The germline V gene has CDR1 SGHTA and CDR2 FQGNSA. CDR3 sequence reads: CASSLEGAGRRGYTF. Written as DNA, the CDR3 is TGTGCCAGCAGCTTAGAGGGTGCGGGGCGCAGGGGCTACACCTTC.

This clone has just one count. The V and J genes are TRBV10-3 and TRBJ1-2; 7 bases map to TRBD1. The V gene end was trimmed by 2 bases and the J gene end by 4 bases; junction bases not matched to a gene: 7. Germline V CDR1 and CDR2: ENHRY, SYGVKD. This CDR3 is 15 amino acids long. The CDR3 is CAISEERQGTYGYTF. The CDR3 DNA follows: TGTGCCATCAGTGAGGAGAGACAGGGCACCTATGGCTACACCTTC.

The chain joins TRBV4-1 to TRBJ2-5, with a possible D match to TRBD2 (6 bases). The germline gives CDR1 MGHRA, CDR2 YSYEKL. This CDR3 has 13 amino acids. The V and J ends lost 4 bases and 2 bases respectively, with 8 bases between them. The CDR3 reads CASSRGTQETQYF. The CDR3, as DNA: TGCGCCAGCAGCCGTGGGACTCAAGAGACCCAGTACTTC.

The V call is TRBV18, the J call TRBJ1-2; no definite D call. The CDR3 runs 13 residues. Germline CDR1 and CDR2: KGHSH and LQKENI. The V end lost 6 bases, the J end lost 10 bases, and 18 bases lay between the germline ends. This CDR3 reads CASSPGAEFYYTF. The CDR3 region has the DNA TGTGCCAGCTCTCCGGGAGCCGAGTTTTACTACACCTTC.

The chain couples TRBV4-1 to TRBJ1-1; 8 bases are a match to TRBD1. There are 14 residues in the CDR3. CDR1 and CDR2 from the germline V gene are MGHRA and YSYEKL. The ends lost 2 bases at V and 9 bases at J; junction bases unmatched: 8. This chain's CDR3 is CASSQNPRQGKAFF. DNA of the CDR3: TGCGCCAGCAGCCAAAATCCCAGACAGGGGAAAGCTTTCTTT.

The chain recombines TRBV7-2 with TRBJ1-3; D is possibly TRBD1 (6 bases). Germline assignment: CDR1 SGHTA and CDR2 FQGNSA. This CDR3 region has 17 residues. Deletions cut 1 base from V and 3 bases from J, with 16 bases between. CDR3 loop: CASSLGRGARGGNTIYF. DNA for the CDR3: TGTGCCAGCAGCTTAGGTCGAGGGGCCAGGGGTGGAAACACCATATATTTT. Using reference TRBV7-2 and TRBJ1-3 for the parts outside the CDR3, the full variable domain is GAGVSQSPSNKVTEKGKDVELRCDPISGHTALYWYRQSLGQGLEFLIYFQGNSAPDKSGLPSDRFSAERTGGSVSTLTIQRTQQEDSAVYLCASSLGRGARGGNTIYFGEGSWLTVV.

The V and J genes are TRBV4-1 and TRBJ2-5; 8 bases map to TRBD1. The CDR3 is 15 residues long. Germline assignment: CDR1 MGHRA and CDR2 YSYEKL. Losses at the gene ends were 1 base for V and 3 bases for J; bases not matched to a gene: 4. The CDR3 DNA sequence: TGCGCCAGCAGCCAAGGGACAGGGAAGAAAGAGACCCAGTACTTC. Translating gives CASSQGTGKKETQYF.

This sequence joins TRBV28 and TRBJ1-6; D gene unclear. Trimming removed 10 bases from V and 9 bases from J, with 16 bases in between. The CDR3 covers 13 residues. The germline V gene has CDR1 MDHEN and CDR2 SYDVKM. The chain's CDR3 is CAIAGWEGSPLHF. For the CDR3, the DNA is TGTGCCATCGCTGGTTGGGAGGGTTCACCCCTCCACTTT. The full variable domain, with the rest looked up from reference TRBV28 and TRBJ1-6, is DVKVTQSSRYLVKRTGEKVFLECVQDMDHENMFWYRQDPGLGLRLIYFSYDVKMKEKGDIPEGYSVSREKKERFSLILESASTNQTSMYLCAIAGWEGSPLHFGNGTRLTVT.

The chain has TRBV7-2 and TRBJ2-1, with D maybe TRBD1 (6 bases). Germline CDR1 SGHTA, CDR2 FQGNSA. The CDR3 has 15 residues. V shed 6 bases and J shed 3 bases, with 15 bases lying between them. CDR3: CASRPHRGGYNEQFF. The DNA of the CDR3 is TGTGCCAGCAGACCCCACCGAGGGGGCTACAATGAGCAGTTCTTC.

This clone was seen a few times. This sequence joins TRBV9 and TRBJ1-2; TRBD1 is a possible D gene (5 bases). V lost 1 base and J lost 4, with 11 bases in between. Germline V CDR1 and CDR2: SGDLS, YYNGEE. This CDR3 is built from 14 residues. CDR3: CASSVQGTSYGYTF. The CDR3 DNA sequence: TGTGCCAGCAGCGTACAGGGAACAAGCTATGGCTACACCTTC. Full variable domain (missing parts from reference TRBV9 and TRBJ1-2): DSGVTQTPKHLITATGQRVTLRCSPRSGDLSVYWYQQSLDQGLQFLIQYYNGEERAKGNILERFSAQQFPDLHSELNLSSLELGDSALYFCASSVQGTSYGYTFGSGTRLTVV.

This chain connects TRBV6-2 or TRBV6-3 to TRBJ2-7, with D possibly TRBD1 on 6 matching bases. Germline V gene data show CDR1 as MNHEY and CDR2 as SVGEGT. CDR3 length equals 14 residues. V gave up 2 bases and J gave up 7 bases, with 15 bases separating them. The CDR3 region has the DNA TGTGCCAGCAGTTACGTACAGGGCTCGAGGGAGCAGTACGTC. Its translation is CASSYVQGSREQYV.

The V gene is TRBV29-1, the J gene TRBJ1-2; 7 bases line up with TRBD1. Unmatched junction bases numbered 13, after V lost 6 bases and J lost 6 bases. Germline values: CDR1 SQVTM, CDR2 ANQGSEA. The CDR3 has 14 amino acids. The CDR3 region has the DNA TGCAGCGTGCCTACAGGGGATCGGCGTCATGGCTACACCTTC. Protein: CSVPTGDRRHGYTF. Drawing the rest from reference TRBV29-1 and TRBJ1-2, the complete variable domain is SAVISQKPSRDICQRGTSLTIQCQVDSQVTMMFWYRQQPGQSLTLIATANQGSEATYESGFVIDKFPISRPNLTFSTLTVSNMSPEDSSIYLCSVPTGDRRHGYTFGSGTRLTVV.

The chain carries TRBV19 and TRBJ1-1; D is possibly TRBD1 (6 bases). Between the trimmed V and J ends, which lost 5 bases and 6 bases, there was a span of 16 bases. The CDR3 contains 14 residues. Germline V lookup: CDR1 LNHDA, CDR2 SQIVND (reference sequence). CDR3 sequence reads: CASSPEGGFAEAFF. The DNA for the CDR3 is TGTGCCAGTAGTCCCGAGGGGGGGTTTGCTGAAGCTTTCTTT.

V gene TRBV18 combines with J gene TRBJ1-1; D is possibly TRBD1 (5 bases). The CDR3 has 14 residues. CDR1 is KGHSH, CDR2 LQKENI, per germline. V was pared by 3 bases and J by 2 bases, with 10 bases between. DNA of the CDR3: TGTGCCAGCTCACCGACAGACATTAACACTGAAGCTTTCTTT. It codes for CASSPTDINTEAFF.

The V gene is TRBV2, the J gene TRBJ2-5, with a weak D call TRBD2 (6 bases). The CDR3 runs to 16 residues. The germline V gene has CDR1 SNHLY and CDR2 FYNNEI. The V and J ends lost 7 bases and 5 bases respectively, with 23 bases between them. The chain's CDR3 is CASIRLTGVLRETQYF. Here the CDR3 DNA reads TGTGCCAGCATTCGACTGACGGGGGTTTTGAGGGAGACCCAGTACTTC.

The rearrangement uses TRBV7-2 and TRBJ1-2, with D tentatively TRBD1 (5 bases). Germline lookup yields CDR1 SGHTA and CDR2 FQGNSA. The CDR3 runs to 13 residues. Trimming pared 5 bases from V and 4 bases from J, leaving 11 bases between. As DNA, the CDR3 is TGTGCCAGCAGCCGACAGCAGTCCTATGGCTACACCTTC. Protein sequence: CASSRQQSYGYTF.

V gene TRBV11-1 combines with J gene TRBJ1-1, with D perhaps matching TRBD1 (6 bases). The CDR3 has 13 amino acids. Trimming shortened V by 3 bases and J by 4 bases, and 9 bases separated the two germline ends. CDR1 and CDR2 from the germline V gene are SGHAT and FQDESV (reference sequence). Here the CDR3 DNA reads TGTGCCAGCAGCTTCCTCAGGGGCACTGAAGCTTTCTTT. It translates to CASSFLRGTEAFF.

The chain is built from TRBV5-4 and TRBJ1-1, with D possibly TRBD1 on 5 matching bases. This CDR3 region has 14 residues. Germline V gives CDR1 SGHNT, CDR2 YYREEE (reference sequence). The V and J ends lost 0 bases and 1 base respectively, with 7 bases between them. The CDR3 DNA is TGTGCCAGCAGCTTGGTGGGGGGGAACACTGAAGCTTTCTTT. Translation gives CASSLVGGNTEAFF.

The chain carries TRBV18 and TRBJ1-4, with D uncertain. The CDR3 is 14 residues long. Germline CDR1 and CDR2: KGHSH and LQKENI. Trimming cost V 3 bases and J 9 bases, with 14 bases left between them. CDR3 in DNA: TGTGCCAGCTCACCCCCTGCTAGCCTGAAAAAACTGTTTTTT. Protein product: CASSPPASLKKLFF.

This clone was counted once. The chain has TRBV28 and TRBJ1-1, with 8 bases fitting TRBD1. The V gene's germline CDR1 is MDHEN and CDR2 SYDVKM. V shed 2 bases, J shed 1 base, and the junction held 6 bases outside the gene matches. The length of the CDR3 is 16 residues. The CDR3 nucleotides read TGTGCCAGCAGTTTAGTAACAGGGGGGGGGAACACTGAAGCTTTCTTT. It codes for CASSLVTGGGNTEAFF.

CDR3 region: CASSDRGGVTTLHF. In nucleotides, the CDR3 is TGTGCCAGCAGTGATCGGGGGGGGGTAACGACCCTCCACTTT. This sequence joins TRBV6-1 and TRBJ1-6; maybe TRBD1 (5 bases). V lost 3 bases and J 14 bases, leaving 17 bases between the germline ends. The CDR3 runs to 14 residues. The germline gives CDR1 MNHNS, CDR2 SASEGT.